The 24 T cell receptor beta chains reported below all come from one sample, sequenced in a study of regulatory T cells in long-lasting Graves disease (dated by TCRdb to 2020 to 2022). The label giving this sample's time point can be read as: persistent/refractory GD, antithyroid drugs over 5 years with positive TRAb. RNA was extracted from PBMCs in TRIzol for both TCR sequencing and RNA sequencing. Libraries were prepared through multiplex PCR. Sequenced on an Illumina HiSeq 4000. To build TCR beta libraries, CDR3 regions were amplified by Arm-PCR using iRepertoire HTBI primers. Starting from the raw public reads, TCRdb applied fastp trimming at Q25, assembled clones with MiXCR and retained in-frame beta chains. Rows are unified per CDR3 protein, each entry keeping the most common DNA and genes. Present in this sample are roughly 700,000 distinct CDR3 sequences, 25% to 35% of which were seen just once. 40% to 50% of the sample rests with the top ten.

The sequencing here drew on peripheral blood mononuclear cells (PBMCs), taken when the disease was refractory, from a patient treated with antithyroid drugs. Every receptor here comes from a female donor with Graves disease.

This clonotype was seen a few times. This chain links TRBV12-3 or TRBV12-4 with TRBJ2-2; weak D call: TRBD2 (5 bases). Trimming took off 6 bases at V and 0 bases at J, with 14 bases between the two ends. This CDR3 contains 16 residues. DNA of the CDR3: TGTGCCAGCAGCCCCTTTGAGGGAGCGAACACCGGGGAGCTGTTTTTT. It is translated as CASSPFEGANTGELFF.

V gene TRBV19 combines with J gene TRBJ2-7, with D possibly matching TRBD1 (6 bases). The V end lost 5 bases, the J end lost 2 bases, and 13 bases lay between the germline ends. CDR3 length: 14 amino acids. In germline, CDR1 is LNHDA, CDR2 SQIVND (reference sequence). The CDR3 here is CASSEQGGTYEQYF. In DNA, the CDR3 is TGTGCCAGTAGTGAACAGGGTGGGACCTACGAGCAGTACTTC. Combining the CDR3 with reference TRBV19 and TRBJ2-7 gives the whole variable domain DGGITQSPKYLFRKEGQNVTLSCEQNLNHDAMYWYRQDPGQGLRLIYYSQIVNDFQKGDIAEGYSVSREKKESFPLTVTSAQKNPTAFYLCASSEQGGTYEQYFGPGTRLTVT.

This clonotype has just a few counts. The CDR3 spells CASSFWPGAEAFF. CDR3 DNA: TGCGCCAGCAGCTTTTGGCCTGGCGCTGAAGCTTTCTTT. The chain has TRBV5-1 and TRBJ1-1; D call uncertain. The CDR3 has 13 residues. CDR1 is SGHRS, CDR2 YFSETQ, per germline. V was clipped by 2 bases and J by 6 bases, with 11 bases between them.

The chain couples TRBV10-2 to TRBJ2-7; 7 positions match TRBD1. Germline V gives CDR1 WSHSY, CDR2 SAAADI. The CDR3 extends over 16 amino acids. Germline trimming cut 2 bases from V and 6 bases from J; bases unmatched to any gene: 13. This chain's CDR3 is CASSEPADRVEFEQYF. The CDR3 DNA reads TGCGCCAGCAGTGAGCCCGCCGACAGGGTTGAATTCGAGCAGTACTTC.

The rearrangement joins TRBV19 to TRBJ1-1, with D perhaps TRBD1 (5 bases). V lost 5 bases and J lost 8, with 18 bases in between. The CDR3 spans 14 residues. CDR1 LNHDA and CDR2 SQIVND come from the germline V gene (reference sequence). CDR3 coding DNA: TGTGCCAGTAGTGCCTCGGGACGGTCCGCGGAAGCTTTCTTT. This sequence encodes CASSASGRSAEAFF.

The V call is TRBV19, the J call TRBJ2-7; 10 nucleotides line up with TRBD1. Unmatched junction bases numbered 8, after V lost 8 bases and J lost 7 bases. CDR1 and CDR2 (germline): LNHDA, SQIVND (reference sequence). The CDR3 totals 13 residues. The DNA of the CDR3 is TGTGCCAGTCGAGGGACAGGGGTGCCTGAGCAGTACTTC. Protein: CASRGTGVPEQYF.

This sequence joins TRBV11-2 and TRBJ2-7; D gene uncertain. This CDR3 is built from 15 residues. Germline values: CDR1 SGHAT, CDR2 FQNNGV. The V end was cut by 2 bases, the J end by 0 bases, with 11 bases between. The CDR3 coding sequence is TGTGCCAGCAGCTTACTTTCCTCGGTCTCCTACGAGCAGTACTTC. Amino acids: CASSLLSSVSYEQYF.

This clonotype occurred a few times. The chain uses TRBV20-1 and TRBJ1-5; possible D gene TRBD1, 5 bases. The CDR3 spans 18 residues. Looked up from germline, CDR1 is DFQATT and CDR2 is SNEGSKA (reference sequence). V was clipped by 0 bases and J by 4 bases, with 22 bases between them. In nucleotides, the CDR3 is TGCAGTGCTAGAGATCTTTCGGGTGGGACCATGCGGAATCAGCCCCAGCATTTT. Its translation: CSARDLSGGTMRNQPQHF.

This clonotype was seen repeatedly, ten times or more. The V and J genes are TRBV24-1 and TRBJ2-5, with 7 positions matching TRBD2. V gave up 4 bases and J gave up 5 bases; unmatched junction bases: 9. CDR1 and CDR2 (germline): KGHDR, SFDVKD. The CDR3 is made up of 15 amino acids. CDR3 residues: CATSDSSGGRETQYF. The CDR3, as DNA: TGTGCCACCAGTGACTCTAGCGGAGGGAGGGAGACCCAGTACTTC.

There are a few counts of this clonotype. The chain has TRBV6-2 or TRBV6-3 and TRBJ2-5; possible D gene TRBD2, 5 bases. CDR1 and CDR2 from the germline V gene are MNHEY and SVGEGT. The CDR3 length is 13 residues. Trimming removed 0 bases at V and 3 bases at J, with 5 bases between. CDR3 coding DNA: TGTGCCAGCAGTTACTCGAGGGAAGAGACCCAGTACTTC. It encodes CASSYSREETQYF.

Only a few counts were recorded for this clonotype. The chain joins TRBV15 to TRBJ1-2; unclear D gene. The CDR3 has 13 amino acids. CDR1 and CDR2 (germline): LNHNV, YYDKDF (reference sequence). V was shortened by 0 bases and J by 6 bases, with 8 bases between the two germline ends. CDR3 DNA sequence: TGTGCCACCAGCAGAGATCCCGGGGATGGCTACACCTTC. This translates into CATSRDPGDGYTF.

The rearrangement joins TRBV30 to TRBJ1-1; weak D call: TRBD1 (6 bases). The CDR3 runs to 12 residues. The V end was cut by 3 bases, the J end by 4 bases, with 9 bases between. Per the germline V gene, CDR1 is GTSNPN and CDR2 is SVGIG (reference sequence). CDR3 bases: TGTGCCTGGAGACAGGGTAGCACTGAAGCTTTCTTT. Translation: CAWRQGSTEAFF.

This clonotype was seen more than once but under ten times. The rearrangement links TRBV4-2 to TRBJ2-7; possibly TRBD2 for D (6 bases). V lost 0 bases to trimming and J lost 2 bases, with 11 bases between them. Germline assignment: CDR1 LGHNA and CDR2 YNFKEQ. The CDR3 runs 15 residues. The CDR3 here is CASSQELAVTYEQYF. DNA for the CDR3: TGTGCCAGCAGCCAAGAGTTAGCGGTGACCTACGAGCAGTACTTC.

This rearrangement joins TRBV28 to TRBJ1-5, with D uncertain. Germline lookup yields CDR1 MDHEN and CDR2 SYDVKM. CDR3 length: 17 residues. Trimming shortened V by 3 bases and J by 0 bases, and 15 bases separated the two germline ends. The CDR3 bases are TGTGCCAGCAGTTTTCTCCCCCTATCCAGTAGCAATCAGCCCCAGCATTTT. Protein product: CASSFLPLSSSNQPQHF.

This clonotype was recorded a few times. This rearrangement joins TRBV19 to TRBJ1-1; D possibly corresponds to TRBD1 (5 bases). Per germline, CDR1 LNHDA and CDR2 SQIVND (reference sequence). The CDR3 is 15 amino acids. V was trimmed by 5 bases and J by 1 base, leaving 14 bases between them. The CDR3 bases are TGTGCCAGTAGTGCCATCTCGGGACGGAACACTGAAGCTTTCTTT. Amino acid sequence: CASSAISGRNTEAFF.

V is TRBV20-1 and J is TRBJ2-5, with TRBD2 matching over 7 bases. CDR3 length equals 14 residues. J lost 5 bases, V lost 6 bases, and 12 bases had no gene match. Per germline, CDR1 DFQATT and CDR2 SNEGSKA (reference sequence). In nucleotides, the CDR3 is TGCAGTGCCCTAGGGCCGGGGGAGGGGGAGACCCAGTACTTC. Translation: CSALGPGEGETQYF.

This clonotype was seen many times. Written as DNA, the CDR3 is TGTGCCAGCAGAACAGGGGGCGGACCCAATCAGCCCCAGCATTTT. Residues: CASRTGGGPNQPQHF. The rearrangement uses TRBV28 and TRBJ1-5; 9 bases line up with TRBD1. The V and J ends lost 6 bases and 3 bases, in that order; junction bases with no gene match: 6. CDR3 length: 15 residues. Per germline, CDR1 MDHEN and CDR2 SYDVKM.

This chain uses TRBV29-1 with TRBJ1-2, with a weak D call TRBD1 (6 bases). The CDR3 is made up of 13 amino acids. The germline V gene has CDR1 SQVTM and CDR2 ANQGSEA. V lost 6 bases, J lost 0 bases, and 11 bases lay in between. CDR3 bases: TGCAGCGTACGGGACACCACTAACTATGGCTACACCTTC. Protein sequence: CSVRDTTNYGYTF.

There are a few counts of this clonotype. CDR3 DNA: TGTGCCAGCAGGGGTATATCCTACGAGCAGTACTTC. Translated, it gives CASRGISYEQYF. The J gene is TRBJ2-7, the V gene TRBV6-2 or TRBV6-3, with no clear D. The germline gives CDR1 MNHEY, CDR2 SVGEGT. The CDR3 covers 12 residues. Trimming left V 6 bases short and J 1 base short, with 7 bases between.

This chain connects TRBV29-1 to TRBJ1-2; D ambiguous. V lost 4 bases to trimming and J lost 0 bases, with 9 bases between them. The CDR3 extends over 13 amino acids. Germline V lookup: CDR1 SQVTM, CDR2 ANQGSEA. CDR3 amino acids: CSVATGTNYGYTF. For the CDR3, the DNA is TGCAGCGTTGCCACCGGGACTAACTATGGCTACACCTTC. The complete variable domain, with remaining parts taken from reference TRBV29-1 and TRBJ1-2, reads SAVISQKPSRDICQRGTSLTIQCQVDSQVTMMFWYRQQPGQSLTLIATANQGSEATYESGFVIDKFPISRPNLTFSTLTVSNMSPEDSSIYLCSVATGTNYGYTFGSGTRLTVV.

This clonotype has a handful of counts. The chain uses TRBV28 and TRBJ1-1; weak D call: TRBD1 (5 bases). Deletions cut 5 bases from V and 1 base from J, with 11 bases between. This CDR3 is built from 14 residues. Per germline, CDR1 MDHEN and CDR2 SYDVKM. The CDR3 DNA follows: TGTGCCAGCAGTGTGGACGGGACGAACACTGAAGCTTTCTTT. Translating it yields CASSVDGTNTEAFF.

This clonotype was observed at least ten times. The chain uses TRBV2 and TRBJ1-1; D is uncertain. In germline, CDR1 is SNHLY, CDR2 FYNNEI. The CDR3 runs 13 residues. The ends were cut back, 7 bases at V and 0 bases at J, with 9 bases in the middle. This CDR3 reads CASTRKMNTEAFF. CDR3 DNA sequence: TGTGCCAGCACAAGAAAAATGAACACTGAAGCTTTCTTT.

This rearrangement joins TRBV19 to TRBJ1-5; D remains ambiguous. The CDR3 loop spans 13 amino acids. CDR1 is LNHDA and CDR2 is SQIVND in the germline V gene (reference sequence). With 10 bases removed from V and 7 bases from J, the gap between germline ends came to 17 bases. The CDR3 here is CATARANGQPQHF. CDR3 nucleotide sequence: TGTGCCACCGCCCGGGCCAACGGACAGCCCCAGCATTTT.

This chain links TRBV11-2 with TRBJ2-7, with 10 bases lining up with TRBD2. Losses at the gene ends were 0 bases for V and 9 bases for J; bases not matched to a gene: 8. CDR1 SGHAT and CDR2 FQNNGV come from the germline V gene. The length of the CDR3 is 15 residues. CDR3 sequence (DNA): TGTGCCAGCAGCTTAGATCCTAGCGGGAGCGGCGGGCAGTACTTC. Its protein is CASSLDPSGSGGQYF. Combining the CDR3 with reference TRBV11-2 and TRBJ2-7 gives the whole variable domain EAGVAQSPRYKIIEKRQSVAFWCNPISGHATLYWYQQILGQGPKLLIQFQNNGVVDDSQLPKDRFSAERLKGVDSTLKIQPAKLEDSAVYLCASSLDPSGSGGQYFGPGTRLTVT.